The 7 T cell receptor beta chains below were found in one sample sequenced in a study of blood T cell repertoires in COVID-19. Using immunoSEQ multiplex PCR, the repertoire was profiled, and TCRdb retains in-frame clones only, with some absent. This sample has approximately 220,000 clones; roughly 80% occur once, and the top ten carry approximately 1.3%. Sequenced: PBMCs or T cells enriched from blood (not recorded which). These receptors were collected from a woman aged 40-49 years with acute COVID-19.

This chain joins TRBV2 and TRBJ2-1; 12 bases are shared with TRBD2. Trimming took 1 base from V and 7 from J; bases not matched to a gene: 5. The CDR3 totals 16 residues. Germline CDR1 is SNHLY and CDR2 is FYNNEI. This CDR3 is CASSEVTSGRWNEQFF. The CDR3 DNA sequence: TGTGCCAGCAGTGAAGTCACTAGCGGGAGGTGGAATGAGCAGTTCTTC.

CDR3 protein: CASSLSGASNYGYTF. DNA for the CDR3: TGTGCCAGCAGTTTATCTGGGGCTAGTAACTATGGCTACACCTTC. The chain couples TRBV27 to TRBJ1-2; D is perhaps TRBD1 (5 bases). Germline lookup yields CDR1 MNHEY and CDR2 SMNVEV (reference sequence). The CDR3 totals 15 residues. V shed 0 bases and J shed 1 base, with 9 bases lying between them.

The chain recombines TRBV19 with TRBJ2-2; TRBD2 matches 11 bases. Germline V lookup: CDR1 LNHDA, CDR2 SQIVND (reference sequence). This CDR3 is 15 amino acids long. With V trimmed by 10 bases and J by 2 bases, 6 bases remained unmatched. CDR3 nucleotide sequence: TGTGCCACCCACCGACTAGCGGGAAACACCGGGGAGCTGTTTTTT. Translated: CATHRLAGNTGELFF.

CDR3 sequence: CASSPGQGNGELFF. The CDR3 coding sequence is TGCGCCAGCAGCCCGGGACAGGGGAACGGGGAGCTGTTTTTT. The rearrangement links TRBV4-1 to TRBJ2-2; TRBD1 agrees at 10 bases. J was trimmed by 7 bases and V by 4 bases; bases with no gene match: 3. Looked up from germline, CDR1 is MGHRA and CDR2 is YSYEKL. The CDR3 spans 14 residues.

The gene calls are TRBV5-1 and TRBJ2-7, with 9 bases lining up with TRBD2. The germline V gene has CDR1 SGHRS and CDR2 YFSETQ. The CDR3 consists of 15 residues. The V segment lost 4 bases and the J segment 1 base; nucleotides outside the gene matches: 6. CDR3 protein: CASSPRREGSYEQYF. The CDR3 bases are TGCGCCAGCAGCCCCCGGCGGGAGGGATCCTACGAGCAGTACTTC.

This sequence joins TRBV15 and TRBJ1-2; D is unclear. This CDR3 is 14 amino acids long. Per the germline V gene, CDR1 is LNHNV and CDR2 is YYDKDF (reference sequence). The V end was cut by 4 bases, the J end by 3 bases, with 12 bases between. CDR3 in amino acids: CATSKPDTDYGYTF. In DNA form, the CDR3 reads TGTGCCACCAGCAAACCTGACACCGACTATGGCTACACCTTC.

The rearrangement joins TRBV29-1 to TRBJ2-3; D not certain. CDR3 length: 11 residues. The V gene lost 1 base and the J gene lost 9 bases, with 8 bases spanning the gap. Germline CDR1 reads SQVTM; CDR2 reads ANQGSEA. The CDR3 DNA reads TGCAGCGTTGAAGTTAGTGAGACGCAGTATTTT. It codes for CSVEVSETQYF.